This entry lists 22 T cell receptor beta chains sequenced from one sample in a study of neoadjuvant anti-PD-1 for oral cavity cancer. Method: immunoSEQ multiplex PCR; TCRdb's copy keeps in-frame clones and lacks some. The table records over 80,000 clones, under 90% of them present only once. Sequencing used PBMCs, obtained before nivolumab (anti-PD-1) treatment. These receptors were taken from a person between 35 and 79 years old with oral cavity squamous cell carcinoma.

The chain's CDR3 is CASSKQGLAGVAKNIQYF. In DNA form, the CDR3 reads TGCGCCAGCAGTAAACAGGGGTTAGCGGGAGTTGCCAAAAACATTCAGTACTTC. The chain couples TRBV10-2 to TRBJ2-4; 9 bases line up with TRBD2. V dropped 5 bases and J dropped 1; count of bases not matched to a gene: 12. Germline V CDR1 and CDR2: WSHSY, SAAADI. The CDR3 runs to 18 residues.

The chain carries TRBV5-6 and TRBJ2-1, with 15 bases aligning to TRBD2. The germline V gene encodes CDR1 SGHDT and CDR2 YYEEEE. The length of the CDR3 is 14 residues. V was clipped by 2 bases and J by 15 bases; unmatched bases: 6. In nucleotides, the CDR3 is TGTGCCAGCAGCTTAGCCGGGACTAGCGGGAGGAGGTTCTTC. It encodes CASSLAGTSGRRFF.

The chain couples TRBV28 to TRBJ1-2, with D possibly matching TRBD1 (5 bases). The CDR3 totals 15 residues. The germline V gene has CDR1 MDHEN and CDR2 SYDVKM. With 7 bases removed from V and 7 bases from J, the gap between germline ends came to 22 bases. This CDR3 reads CASNTKAGTHGGYTF. As DNA, the CDR3 is TGTGCCAGCAACACAAAAGCCGGGACGCATGGTGGCTACACCTTC.

The chain uses TRBV7-3 and TRBJ1-1, with D perhaps matching TRBD1 (5 bases). CDR1 SGHTA and CDR2 FQGTGA come from the germline V gene. V dropped 0 bases and J dropped 2 bases, with 10 bases sitting between them. The CDR3 sequence is 15 residues long. CDR3 in amino acids: CASSLTGDRNTEAFF. In nucleotides, the CDR3 is TGTGCCAGCAGCTTAACAGGGGATAGAAACACTGAAGCTTTCTTT. The entire variable domain, with the rest obtained from reference TRBV7-3 and TRBJ1-1, is as follows: GAGVSQTPSNKVTEKGKYVELRCDPISGHTALYWYRQSLGQGPEFLIYFQGTGAADDSGLPNDRFFAVRPEGSVSTLKIQRTERGDSAVYLCASSLTGDRNTEAFFGQGTRLTVV.

The CDR3 loop reads CAIRDSPGLAEGNEQFF. In DNA form, the CDR3 reads TGTGCCATCAGAGATTCGCCGGGACTAGCGGAGGGGAATGAGCAGTTCTTC. The gene calls are TRBV10-3 and TRBJ2-1; 11 nucleotides match TRBD2. V shed 6 bases, J shed 7 bases, and the junction held 14 bases outside the gene matches. The CDR3 contains 17 residues. Germline CDR1 is ENHRY and CDR2 is SYGVKD.

The V call is TRBV28, the J call TRBJ2-3, with 8 bases aligning to TRBD1. Germline CDR1 reads MDHEN; CDR2 reads SYDVKM. The CDR3 consists of 16 residues. Unmatched junction bases numbered 7, after V lost 3 bases and J lost 2 bases. The CDR3 region is CASSFQDREVTDTQYF. In nucleotides, the CDR3 is TGTGCCAGCAGTTTTCAGGACAGGGAGGTCACAGATACGCAGTATTTT.

This clone was detected once. The chain links TRBV11-2 to TRBJ1-2; D not certain. In germline, CDR1 is SGHAT, CDR2 FQNNGV. Trimming stripped 6 bases from V and 7 bases from J, with 9 bases between. This CDR3 is 11 amino acids long. CDR3 coding DNA: TGTGCCAGCAGTCTGACGTTTGGCTACACCTTC. Residues: CASSLTFGYTF.

The genes are TRBV5-1 and TRBJ2-5, with 9 bases aligning to TRBD2. Trimming took 0 bases from V and 5 from J; bases not matched to a gene: 5. In germline, CDR1 is SGHRS, CDR2 YFSETQ. The CDR3 contains 15 residues. CDR3 in amino acids: CASSLVSGSAETQYF. CDR3 in DNA: TGCGCCAGCAGCTTGGTTAGCGGGAGCGCGGAGACCCAGTACTTC.

CDR3 in amino acids: CASSPREAGAGELFF. The DNA for the CDR3 is TGTGCCAGCAGCCCCCGGGAGGCAGGGGCCGGGGAGCTGTTTTTT. This rearrangement joins TRBV6-4 to TRBJ2-2, with D possibly matching TRBD2 (7 bases). CDR1 MRHNA and CDR2 SNTAGT come from the germline V gene. V dropped 6 bases and J dropped 6 bases, with 17 bases sitting between them. The length of the CDR3 is 15 residues.

This CDR3 is CAWSVQGPAGYTF. For the CDR3, the DNA is TGTGCCTGGAGTGTACAAGGGCCTGCGGGCTACACCTTC. V usage is TRBV30 and J usage is TRBJ1-2; no reliable D call. The length of the CDR3 is 13 residues. V lost 0 bases and J 8 bases, leaving 13 bases between the germline ends. Germline values: CDR1 GTSNPN, CDR2 SVGIG (reference sequence). Together with reference TRBV30 and TRBJ1-2, the CDR3 gives the full variable domain: SQTIHQWPATLVQPVGSPLSLECTVEGTSNPNLYWYRQAAGRGLQLLFYSVGIGQISSEVPQNLSASRPQDRQFILSSKKLLLSDSGFYLCAWSVQGPAGYTFGSGTRLTVV.

J is TRBJ2-2 and V is TRBV5-1; tentative D call: TRBD1 (7 bases). V lost 1 base to trimming and J lost 4 bases, with 14 bases between them. The CDR3 has 16 residues. Germline V lookup: CDR1 SGHRS, CDR2 YFSETQ. This chain's CDR3 is CASSLSLQGGTGELFF. The CDR3 coding sequence is TGCGCCAGCAGCTTGAGCCTTCAGGGGGGCACCGGGGAGCTGTTTTTT.

This clone has a single count. J is TRBJ1-5 and V is TRBV19; weak D call: TRBD1 (5 bases). Germline values: CDR1 LNHDA, CDR2 SQIVND (reference sequence). The CDR3 loop spans 15 amino acids. The germline V and J ends were trimmed by 5 bases and 3 bases, with 14 bases remaining between them. In nucleotides, the CDR3 is TGTGCCAGTAGTGCCGGGACGGCCTCCAATCAGCCCCAGCATTTT. It encodes CASSAGTASNQPQHF.

The V gene is TRBV6-6, the J gene TRBJ1-5; D ambiguous. Looked up from germline, CDR1 is MNHNY and CDR2 is SVGAGI (reference sequence). The ends were cut back, 7 bases at V and 5 bases at J, with 12 bases in the middle. The CDR3 covers 13 residues. The CDR3: CASTTGGDQPQHF. Here the CDR3 DNA reads TGTGCCAGCACAACGGGCGGGGATCAGCCCCAGCATTTT.

The chain employs TRBV7-8 and TRBJ2-7; no definite D call. CDR3 length: 14 residues. Germline assignment: CDR1 SGHVS and CDR2 FQNEAQ. V dropped 5 bases and J dropped 0 bases, with 11 bases sitting between them. The CDR3 DNA reads TGTGCCAGCAGCCTCTTGGACGGCTCCTACGAGCAGTACTTC. Translation gives CASSLLDGSYEQYF.

The chain uses TRBV4-1 and TRBJ2-1, with TRBD2 matching over 12 bases. This CDR3 is built from 16 residues. Germline V lookup: CDR1 MGHRA, CDR2 YSYEKL. Trimming removed 1 base from V and 6 bases from J; junction bases left unmatched: 4. CDR3 sequence: CASSQGGLAGVNEQFF. The CDR3 bases are TGCGCCAGCAGCCAAGGGGGACTAGCGGGTGTCAATGAGCAGTTCTTC.

CDR3 amino acids: CASSLHRGTTEAFF. DNA for the CDR3: TGTGCCAGCAGCTTGCACAGGGGGACCACTGAAGCTTTCTTT. The rearrangement uses TRBV11-2 and TRBJ1-1, with 8 bases fitting TRBD1. V was clipped by 3 bases and J by 4 bases; unmatched bases: 4. Germline values: CDR1 SGHAT, CDR2 FQNNGV. CDR3 length equals 14 residues.

The chain recombines TRBV6-5 with TRBJ2-7; the D gene is possibly TRBD2 (5 bases). Looked up from germline, CDR1 is MNHEY and CDR2 is SVGAGI. V shed 8 bases and J shed 7 bases, with 21 bases lying between them. The length of the CDR3 is 14 residues. CDR3 sequence (DNA): TGTGCCAGCGGCCTAAAAGTGGGAGTACTTGAGCAGTACTTC. Translated, it gives CASGLKVGVLEQYF.

The chain recombines TRBV25-1 with TRBJ1-3; no clear D. The ends were cut back, 5 bases at V and 1 base at J, with 9 bases in the middle. CDR3 size: 14 residues. Germline-derived CDR1 and CDR2 are MGHDK and SYGVNS. CDR3 bases: TGTGCCAGCAGTAGTCCGGGATCTGGAAACACCATATATTTT. It codes for CASSSPGSGNTIYF. Together with reference TRBV25-1 and TRBJ1-3, the CDR3 gives the full variable domain: EADIYQTPRYLVIGTGKKITLECSQTMGHDKMYWYQQDPGMELHLIHYSYGVNSTEKGDLSSESTVSRIRTEHFPLTLESARPSHTSQYLCASSSPGSGNTIYFGEGSWLTVV.

This clone was seen a single time. The chain combines TRBV6-1 with TRBJ2-3, with TRBD2 matching 10 bases. The CDR3 is made up of 14 amino acids. Trimming took 0 bases from V and 6 from J; bases not matched to a gene: 0. Looked up from germline, CDR1 is MNHNS and CDR2 is SASEGT. The CDR3 protein is CASSEAAGGDTQYF. CDR3 DNA sequence: TGTGCCAGCAGTGAAGCAGCGGGAGGGGATACGCAGTATTTT.

The chain uses TRBV30 and TRBJ1-2; 8 nucleotides match TRBD1. The germline V gene has CDR1 GTSNPN and CDR2 SVGIG (reference sequence). Losses at the gene ends were 3 bases for V and 4 bases for J; bases not matched to a gene: 7. The CDR3 extends over 14 amino acids. DNA of the CDR3: TGTGCCTGGAGCGCCGGGACAGGCCCCTATGGCTACACCTTC. This codes for CAWSAGTGPYGYTF.

The chain recombines TRBV30 with TRBJ2-3, with 7 bases that match TRBD2. CDR3 length: 14 residues. CDR1 is GTSNPN, CDR2 SVGIG, per germline (reference sequence). V shed 5 bases, J shed 2 bases, and the junction held 7 bases outside the gene matches. The CDR3 bases are TGTGCCTGGGGGCGGGGGACTAACACAGATACGCAGTATTTT. Its protein is CAWGRGTNTDTQYF.

The rearrangement links TRBV7-6 to TRBJ2-2, with TRBD1 identical over 10 bases. Unmatched junction bases numbered 4, after V lost 6 bases and J lost 6 bases. The CDR3 spans 14 residues. Germline CDR1 is SGHVS and CDR2 is FNYEAQ. CDR3 bases: TGTGCCAGCAGACGGGGACAGGGGTCCGGGGAGCTGTTTTTT. Its protein is CASRRGQGSGELFF.